The T cell receptor (beta chain) described here comes from a study of T cell repertoires in cytomegalovirus infection. Whole-study context: Recently identified HLA-C-restricted CMV epitopes were used, and well-studied HLA-B-restricted CMV epitopes were used as well. Evidence of both CMV infection and a matching HLA type came from public TCR beta signatures.

Study-wide results and caveats: Dominating the ex vivo response were HLA-C-restricted CMV-specific TCR beta clonotypes. Carriage of CMV together with the relevant HLA was identifiable through cumulative public TCR beta family frequency.

CDR1 and CDR2 from the germline V gene are SNHLY and FYNNEI. CDR3 length: 11 amino acids. Trimming shortened V by 6 bases and J by 1 base, and 3 bases separated the two germline ends. On this clonotype: Its target is unknown.

A single record per CDR3 protein comes from TCRdb applying MiXCR to the reads. The sample carries around 47,000 distinct CDR3 sequences, about 19% recorded once. The genes are TRBV2 and TRBJ1-2; no definite D call. Source: CD8+ T cells from cultured PBMCs, taken from culture after CMV antigen stimulation. The source of this sequence is a human donor in good health (CMV status not recorded). Some clones in this sample may be carry-over from other donors' samples. The CDR3 nucleotides read TGTGCCAGCAGGGTTAACTATGGCTACACCTTC. This translates into CASRVNYGYTF. The variable domain in full, with the rest retrieved from reference TRBV2 and TRBJ1-2, is EPEVTQTPSHQVTQMGQEVILRCVPISNHLYFYWYRQILGQKVEFLVSFYNNEISEKSEIFDDQFSVERPDGSNFTLKIRSTKLEDSAMYFCASRVNYGYTFGSGTRLTVV.